The T cell receptor beta chain described here comes from a study of CD8+CD57+ T cells in acquired aplastic anemia (dated by TCRdb to 2016 to 2019). Context from the whole study: On average, sorted CD4+ and CD8+ cells yielded 3 to 4 ug of extracted DNA, with a range of about 0.19 to 30 ug. An average of about 10 million reads for CD4+ cells and 11.0 million reads for CD8+ cells was obtained from healthy donor samples.

TCR repertoires of sorted CD4+ and CD8+ blood T cells from severe aplastic anemia patients and healthy subjects were deep-sequenced in the study. Ficoll-Paque density gradient centrifugation was used to isolate peripheral blood mononuclear cells. CD4+ and CD8+ T cells were sorted by FACS or magnetic beads before DNA extraction. CDR3 length: 14 amino acids, cysteine to phenylalanine. The entry retains the CDR3 DNA only, 42 bases that are in frame from base 1. In the germline V gene (reference sequence), CDR1 corresponds to LNHDA and CDR2 to SQIVND. V is reduced by 2 bases and J by 0 bases, leaving a spacing of 5 bases between them. Broad study findings and their caveats: About 29 CD8+ CDR3 sequences were found to be shared between patients and controls, but these sequences appeared to be highly expressed in patients and within the immunodominant clones of the patients. Between patients and healthy controls, no significant difference in CD8+ Simpson's diversity was found (P=0.060).

For this clonotype: Its antigen specificity is not known. A much larger clonotype is one base distant, so this may be a read error.

Profiling of TCR beta VDJ combinations and CDR3 sequences used genomic DNA as the template. An Illumina HiSeq 2000 was the platform used for TCR repertoire sequencing. Under the source paper's analysis protocol: Repertoires were assessed using TRBV/TRBJ rearrangement plots, CDR3 size and DJ length profiles, and Simpson's diversity index. Whichever DNA sequence was most abundant in the deep sequencing data was defined as the immunodominant clone. CDR3 amino acid sequences were screened for sharing across subjects and were compared with published repertoires and the VDJdb database. In-frame beta chains were kept once TCRdb had trimmed the public reads at Q25 with fastp and called clones with MiXCR. Each record represents a unique CDR3 protein, reported with the most common genes and DNA among its rows. These V and J calls rely on TCRdb rather than the paper's analysis. The sample table contains 150,000 or so distinct CDR3 sequences; only one count was recorded for about 64% of them. Together, the top ten hold about 48% of the sample.

Rearrangement joined TRBV19 to TRBJ1-3; the D gene is unclear. Sequencing was carried out using sorted CD4+, CD8+, or CD8+CD57+ T cells (not recorded which) from PBMCs. The clonotype was recovered from a human donor in good health. The nucleotide sequence reads TGTGCCAGTAGTATATTGAGCTCTGGAAACACCATATATTTT. Translated, this is CASSILSSGNTIYF. Outside the CDR3, residues come from the reference TRBV19 and TRBJ1-3 proteins, so the full variable domain is: DGGITQSPKYLFRKEGQNVTLSCEQNLNHDAMYWYRQDPGQGLRLIYYSQIVNDFQKGDIAEGYSVSREKKESFPLTVTSAQKNPTAFYLCASSILSSGNTIYFGEGSWLTVV.